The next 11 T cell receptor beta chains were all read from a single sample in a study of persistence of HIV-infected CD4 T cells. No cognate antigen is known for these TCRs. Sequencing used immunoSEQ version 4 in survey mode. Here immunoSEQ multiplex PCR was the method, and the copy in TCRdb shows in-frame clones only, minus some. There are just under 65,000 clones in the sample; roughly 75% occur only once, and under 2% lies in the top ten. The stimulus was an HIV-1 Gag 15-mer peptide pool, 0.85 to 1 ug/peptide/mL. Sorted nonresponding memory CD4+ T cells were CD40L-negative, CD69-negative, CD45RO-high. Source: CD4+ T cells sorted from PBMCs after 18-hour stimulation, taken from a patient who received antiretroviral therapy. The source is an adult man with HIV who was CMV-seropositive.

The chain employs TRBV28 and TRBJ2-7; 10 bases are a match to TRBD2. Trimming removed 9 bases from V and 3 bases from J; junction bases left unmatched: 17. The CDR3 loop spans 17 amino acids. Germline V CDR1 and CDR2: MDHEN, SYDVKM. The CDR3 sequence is CASSIETGLAGVYEQYF. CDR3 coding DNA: TGTGCCAGTTCAATCGAAACGGGGCTAGCGGGGGTCTACGAGCAGTACTTC.

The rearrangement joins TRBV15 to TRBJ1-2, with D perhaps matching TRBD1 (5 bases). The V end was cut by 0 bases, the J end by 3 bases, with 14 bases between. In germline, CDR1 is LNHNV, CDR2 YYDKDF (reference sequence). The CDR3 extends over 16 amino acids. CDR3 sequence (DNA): TGTGCCACCAGCAGAGATAGAGGGGCCATCGACTATGGCTACACCTTC. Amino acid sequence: CATSRDRGAIDYGYTF.

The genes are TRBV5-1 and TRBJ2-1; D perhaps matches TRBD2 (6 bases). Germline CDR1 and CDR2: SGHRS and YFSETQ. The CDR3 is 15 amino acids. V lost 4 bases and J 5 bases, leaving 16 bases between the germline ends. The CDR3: CASSEGRSADNEQFF. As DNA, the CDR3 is TGCGCCAGCAGCGAGGGGAGGTCGGCCGACAATGAGCAGTTCTTC. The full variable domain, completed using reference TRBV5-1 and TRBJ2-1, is KAGVTQTPRYLIKTRGQQVTLSCSPISGHRSVSWYQQTPGQGLQFLFEYFSETQRNKGNFPGRFSGRQFSNSRSEMNVSTLELGDSALYLCASSEGRSADNEQFFGPGTRLTVL.

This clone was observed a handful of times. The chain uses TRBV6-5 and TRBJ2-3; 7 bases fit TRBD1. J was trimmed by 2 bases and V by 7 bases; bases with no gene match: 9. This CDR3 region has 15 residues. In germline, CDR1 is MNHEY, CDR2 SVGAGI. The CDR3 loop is CASTPGQPSTDTQYF. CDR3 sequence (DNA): TGTGCCAGCACTCCGGGACAGCCCTCCACAGATACGCAGTATTTT.

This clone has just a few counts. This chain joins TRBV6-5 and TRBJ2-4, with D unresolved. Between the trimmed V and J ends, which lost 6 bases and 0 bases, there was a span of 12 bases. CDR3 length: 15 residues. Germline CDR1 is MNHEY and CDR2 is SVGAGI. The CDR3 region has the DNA TGTGCCAGCAGGCCAGATCAACTAGCCAAAAACATTCAGTACTTC. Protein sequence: CASRPDQLAKNIQYF.

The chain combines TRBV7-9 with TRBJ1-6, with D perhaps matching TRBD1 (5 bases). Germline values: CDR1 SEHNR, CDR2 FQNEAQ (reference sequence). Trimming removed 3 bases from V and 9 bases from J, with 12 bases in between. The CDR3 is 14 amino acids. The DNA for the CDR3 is TGTGCCAGCAGCTTGGGGCAGGGAGGTTCACCCCTCCACTTT. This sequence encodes CASSLGQGGSPLHF. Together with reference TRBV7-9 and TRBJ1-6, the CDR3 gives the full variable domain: DTGVSQNPRHKITKRGQNVTFRCDPISEHNRLYWYRQTLGQGPEFLTYFQNEAQLEKSRLLSDRFSAERPKGSFSTLEIQRTEQGDSAMYLCASSLGQGGSPLHFGNGTRLTVT.

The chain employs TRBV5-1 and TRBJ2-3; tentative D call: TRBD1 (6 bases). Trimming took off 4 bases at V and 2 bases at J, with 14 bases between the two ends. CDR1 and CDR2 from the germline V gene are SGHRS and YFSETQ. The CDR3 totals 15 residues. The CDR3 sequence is CASSPSTGFTDTQYF. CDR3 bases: TGCGCCAGCAGCCCGTCGACAGGTTTCACAGATACGCAGTATTTT.

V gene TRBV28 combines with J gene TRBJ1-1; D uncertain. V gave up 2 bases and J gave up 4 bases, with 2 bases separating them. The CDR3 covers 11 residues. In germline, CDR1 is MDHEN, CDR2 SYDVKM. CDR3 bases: TGTGCCAGCAGTTTAACCACTGAAGCTTTCTTT. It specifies CASSLTTEAFF.

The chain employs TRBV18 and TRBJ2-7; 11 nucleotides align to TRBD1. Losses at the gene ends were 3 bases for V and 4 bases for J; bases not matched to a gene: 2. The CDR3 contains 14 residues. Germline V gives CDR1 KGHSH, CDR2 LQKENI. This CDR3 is CASSPRDRGYEQYF. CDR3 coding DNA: TGTGCCAGCTCACCTCGGGACAGGGGGTACGAGCAGTACTTC.

As DNA, the CDR3 is TGTGCCTGGAGTGTACCTTCAGGGAACTCACCCCTCCACTTT. Translation gives CAWSVPSGNSPLHF. V usage is TRBV30 and J usage is TRBJ1-6, with D maybe TRBD1 (5 bases). Germline-derived CDR1 and CDR2 are GTSNPN and SVGIG (reference sequence). V lost 0 bases, J lost 10 bases, and 13 bases lay in between. This CDR3 spans 14 amino acids.

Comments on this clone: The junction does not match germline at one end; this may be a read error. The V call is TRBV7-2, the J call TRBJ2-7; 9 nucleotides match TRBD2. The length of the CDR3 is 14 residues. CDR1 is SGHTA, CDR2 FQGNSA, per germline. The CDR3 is CASSPAGGSFEQYF. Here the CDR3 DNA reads TGTGCCAGCAGCCCAGCGGGGGGCTCCTTCGAGCAGTACTTC.